The 15 T cell receptor beta chains listed next were all sequenced from one sample in a study of blood T cell repertoires in COVID-19. The assay was immunoSEQ multiplex PCR, and TCRdb's table has in-frame clones only and misses some. The table records some 220,000 clones, around 86% of them present only once. Sample: peripheral blood. Receptor source: a woman between 65 and 79 years old with COVID-19, enrolled during active disease.

The genes are TRBV4-3 and TRBJ2-1; TRBD1 matches at 8 bases. The CDR3 totals 19 residues. The J segment lost 2 bases and the V segment lost 4 bases, leaving 16 bases of the junction unmatched. The V gene's germline CDR1 is LGHNA and CDR2 YSLEER. CDR3 bases: TGCGCCAGCAGCCCGACAGGGGCCCAGGCGGGATCAGCCTACAATGAGCAGTTCTTC. It specifies CASSPTGAQAGSAYNEQFF.

The chain uses TRBV19 and TRBJ2-6; D is unclear. The CDR3 runs 14 residues. CDR1 LNHDA and CDR2 SQIVND come from the germline V gene (reference sequence). V was pared by 5 bases and J by 0 bases, with 5 bases between. CDR3 nucleotide sequence: TGTGCCAGTAGTCCGGGCTCTGGGGCCAACGTCCTGACTTTC. Protein product: CASSPGSGANVLTF.

The chain joins TRBV2 to TRBJ2-3, with no clear D. Trimming took 0 bases from V and 1 from J, leaving 11 bases between them. Germline loops: CDR1 SNHLY, CDR2 FYNNEI. There are 16 residues in the CDR3. CDR3 loop: CASSEAGRIGTDTQYF. Written as DNA, the CDR3 is TGTGCCAGCAGTGAAGCGGGCAGAATAGGCACAGATACGCAGTATTTT.

This clone was seen a few times. Other DNA sequences in this sample translate to the same CDR3. Here the CDR3 DNA reads TGTGCCAGCAGCCTGGGGCGGGGCTCCTACGAGCAGTACTTC. Protein sequence: CASSLGRGSYEQYF. The rearrangement links TRBV7-2 to TRBJ2-7, with D perhaps TRBD2 (6 bases). The V gene's germline CDR1 is SGHTA and CDR2 FQGNSA. The CDR3 has 14 residues. Trimming pared 5 bases from V and 0 bases from J, leaving 11 bases between.

This clone has a single count. The genes are TRBV12-3 or TRBV12-4 and TRBJ1-1; D is uncertain. Between the trimmed V and J ends, which lost 1 base and 3 bases, there was a span of 6 bases. The CDR3 runs to 13 residues. CDR3 sequence reads: CASSLDDYTEAFF. In DNA, the CDR3 is TGTGCCAGCAGTTTAGACGACTACACTGAAGCTTTCTTT.

This sequence joins TRBV18 and TRBJ1-3, with D possibly TRBD1 on 5 matching bases. Germline V gives CDR1 KGHSH, CDR2 LQKENI. There are 13 residues in the CDR3. V shed 7 bases and J shed 0 bases, with 7 bases lying between them. The CDR3 reads CASFGASGNTIYF. CDR3 DNA sequence: TGTGCCAGCTTTGGGGCCTCTGGAAACACCATATATTTT.

The table lists this clone with a few counts. The V call is TRBV11-2, the J call TRBJ1-1; 7 bases align to TRBD1. CDR1 is SGHAT, CDR2 FQNNGV, per germline. The V gene end was trimmed by 6 bases and the J gene end by 4 bases; junction bases not matched to a gene: 8. This CDR3 has 14 residues. The DNA of the CDR3 is TGTGCCAGCAGTTTACAATCAGGGGGCACTGAAGCTTTCTTT. Protein: CASSLQSGGTEAFF.

The rearrangement links TRBV20-1 to TRBJ2-1; TRBD2 is a possible D gene (6 bases). This CDR3 comprises 14 residues. The germline V and J ends were trimmed by 3 bases and 7 bases, with 16 bases remaining between them. Germline-derived CDR1 and CDR2 are DFQATT and SNEGSKA (reference sequence). The CDR3 loop reads CSASGGGLGNEQFF. The CDR3 nucleotides are TGCAGTGCTAGTGGGGGAGGCCTCGGAAATGAGCAGTTCTTC.

V is TRBV7-3 and J is TRBJ2-3, with unresolved D. Trimming cost V 5 bases and J 4 bases, with 16 bases left between them. CDR1 is SGHTA and CDR2 is FQGTGA in the germline V gene. The CDR3 has 15 amino acids. The CDR3 spells CASSPNHNPADTQYF. The CDR3 nucleotides read TGTGCCAGCAGCCCCAATCATAACCCGGCAGATACGCAGTATTTT.

V is TRBV19 and J is TRBJ1-3, with 7 bases fitting TRBD1. The germline V gene encodes CDR1 LNHDA and CDR2 SQIVND (reference sequence). After removal of 6 bases from V and 0 bases from J, the junction contained 11 bases not matched to a gene. CDR3 length: 17 amino acids. CDR3 region: CASSVSGGYSSGNTIYF. CDR3 in DNA: TGTGCCAGTAGCGTATCAGGGGGATACTCCTCTGGAAACACCATATATTTT.

The chain combines TRBV7-2 with TRBJ2-7; 7 bases fit TRBD2. The CDR3 runs to 15 residues. V lost 3 bases and J lost 2; bases outside the gene matches: 7. CDR1 is SGHTA, CDR2 FQGNSA, per germline. The CDR3 protein is CASSFWASGAYEQYF. The CDR3, as DNA: TGTGCCAGCAGCTTTTGGGCTAGCGGAGCCTACGAGCAGTACTTC.

The chain couples TRBV5-4 to TRBJ1-2; D is undetermined. The CDR3 is 14 residues long. The V and J ends lost 0 bases and 4 bases respectively, with 10 bases between them. CDR1 and CDR2 (germline): SGHNT, YYREEE (reference sequence). CDR3 sequence reads: CASSLEAGIYGYTF. In DNA form, the CDR3 reads TGTGCCAGCAGCTTGGAGGCGGGGATCTATGGCTACACCTTC.

The chain is built from TRBV30 and TRBJ1-3, with D uncertain. V lost 4 bases to trimming and J lost 4 bases, with 5 bases between them. Per the germline V gene, CDR1 is GTSNPN and CDR2 is SVGIG (reference sequence). The CDR3 extends over 11 amino acids. The CDR3 sequence is CAWIQGNTIYF. The DNA for the CDR3 is TGTGCCTGGATACAGGGAAACACCATATATTTT. Looking up the rest from reference TRBV30 and TRBJ1-3 gives the full variable domain: SQTIHQWPATLVQPVGSPLSLECTVEGTSNPNLYWYRQAAGRGLQLLFYSVGIGQISSEVPQNLSASRPQDRQFILSSKKLLLSDSGFYLCAWIQGNTIYFGEGSWLTVV.

The chain recombines TRBV5-1 with TRBJ2-7; a possible D gene is TRBD2 (6 bases). Trimming removed 5 bases at V and 4 bases at J, with 13 bases between. The CDR3 length is 13 residues. Germline values: CDR1 SGHRS, CDR2 YFSETQ. The CDR3 reads CASSLSGEYEQYF. CDR3 DNA sequence: TGCGCCAGCAGTCTGTCGGGGGAATACGAGCAGTACTTC.

J is TRBJ1-1 and V is TRBV7-2; TRBD1 matches 7 bases. Per germline, CDR1 SGHTA and CDR2 FQGNSA. Losses at the gene ends were 5 bases for V and 0 bases for J; bases not matched to a gene: 6. This CDR3 is built from 15 residues. CDR3 coding DNA: TGTGCCAGCAGCCCTCAGGGACAGATGAACACTGAAGCTTTCTTT. Amino acid sequence: CASSPQGQMNTEAFF.